The present T cell receptor (beta chain) was sequenced within a study of cytomegalovirus exposure and HLA in healthy donors. Study as a whole: From HLA-typed donors, an early data release held some 80 million unique TCRs.

Germline values: CDR1 SGHDT, CDR2 YYEEEE. This CDR3 has 15 amino acids. Trimming removed 4 bases from V and 7 bases from J, with 17 bases in between. Points from the study as a whole: In a later analysis, CMV-associated beta chains were mostly HLA-associated, it appeared. Among the sequence variants, a highly shared cluster was likely an artifact of sequencing.

Researchers ran the PCR with 60 Vbeta and 13 Jbeta primers. The table came from immunoSEQ multiplex PCR; TCRdb's copy has only in-frame clones and leaves some out. The sample has over 120,000 clones; roughly four fifths are singletons. Concerning this clone: Its antigen is still unknown.

This receptor was obtained from a woman in her sixties or seventies in good health and CMV-seropositive. The sample taken for sequencing was PBMCs. The chain uses TRBV5-6 and TRBJ2-2; possibly TRBD2 for D (5 bases). The CDR3 region has the DNA TGTGCCAGCAGCCAAGCGGCAGCCTTCGGCGGGGAGCTGTTTTTT. Amino acids: CASSQAAAFGGELFF.